The clone carrying this T cell receptor (beta chain) turned up a few times. Its target is unknown. This entry is derived from a study of beta chain features in type 1 diabetes. Turning to the study itself: Sorted cells from all samples, numbering some 99,000,000, were examined. The study's findings and limits: Patients with type 1 diabetes carried fewer insertions and had more deletions at their VDJ junctions. A moderate, significant TCRB CDR3 shortening appeared in type 1 diabetes across four CD4+ subsets. Using cDNA template may skew counts toward highly expressing activated cells.

Germline CDR1 and CDR2: SGHAT and FQNNGV. Trimming removed 5 bases at V and 1 base at J, with 12 bases between. The CDR3 sequence is 15 residues long. Reverse transcribing all isolated RNA meant expressed TCRB transcripts were sequenced. Only in-frame clones appear in the TCRdb table, and some are missing; sequencing was by immunoSEQ multiplex PCR. The table has about 660,000 clones, roughly 13% seen once; the top ten hold approximately 0.042%. The sample comprised naive CD4+ T cells from blood. This clonotype was sampled from a man aged 18 to 30 with type 1 diabetes. This chain links TRBV11-2 with TRBJ2-1; D gene uncertain. Written as DNA, the CDR3 is TGTGCCAGCAGCCTAATGGGTGGGTCCTACAATGAGCAGTTCTTC. Translation gives CASSLMGGSYNEQFF.